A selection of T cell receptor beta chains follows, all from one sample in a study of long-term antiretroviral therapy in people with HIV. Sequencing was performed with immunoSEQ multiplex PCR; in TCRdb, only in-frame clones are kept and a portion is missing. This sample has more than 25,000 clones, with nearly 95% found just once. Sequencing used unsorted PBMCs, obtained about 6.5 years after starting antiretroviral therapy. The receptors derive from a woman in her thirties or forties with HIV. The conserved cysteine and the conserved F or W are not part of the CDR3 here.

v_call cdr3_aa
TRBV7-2 ASSFSGASSYNEQF
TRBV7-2 ASSPRRGYIQY
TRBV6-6 ASSYPTGGGEKLF
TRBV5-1 ASSGRTGGVETQY
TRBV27 ASSPRRGLAGFSEQF
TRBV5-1 ASSSGTGRSNYGYT
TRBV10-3 AIRDDAAGETDTQY
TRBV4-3 ASSQDSPGREQF
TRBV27 ASSLGTGGNQPQH
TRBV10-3 AISESGGVYEQY
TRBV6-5 ASSAGTAYEQY
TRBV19 ASSIVGTQPYGYT
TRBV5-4 ASSTRTGVNYGYT
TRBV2 ASSDRPYNEQF
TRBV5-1 ASSYDGSSGANVLT
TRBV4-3 ASSEDQTSTPINYGYT
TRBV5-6 ASSLSAGTGITEAF
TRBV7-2 ASSLFGGQGNEQF
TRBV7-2 ASSSLAGGYNEQF
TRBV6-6 ASSPDRGYYEQY
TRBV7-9 ASSRPISQGGTEAF
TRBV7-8 ASSLDWTGGSYEQY
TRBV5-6 ASSLSRNYYGYT
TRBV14 ASSQVGETQY
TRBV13 ASSFSGGFQETQY
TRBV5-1 ASTTGTSNEKLF
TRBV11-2 ASSLRGGQVEQY
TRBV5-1 ASSPNTLGEQY
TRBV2 ASSGSGTGGD
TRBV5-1 ASSRRQPGASTDTQY
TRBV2 ASSEVSTRVRVGRDLYQPQH
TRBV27 ASSLWLGTAQETQY
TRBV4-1 ASSQEGLAGGSLQETQY
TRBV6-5 ASSYSTGLESYGYT
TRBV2 ASRRDSGTEAF
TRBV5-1 ASSPGQEPYNEQF
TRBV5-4 ASSLELQLEQF
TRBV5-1 ASSYSGSGPLDTQY
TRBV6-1 ASSEFSGNSPLH
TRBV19 ASSIGVLSNEKLF
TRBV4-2 ASSQLSGGTNEKLF
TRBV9 ASSVGGRGANVLT
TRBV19 ASSIAANTEAF